The entry below describes one T cell receptor (beta chain). Antigen: not known. This CDR3 has 15 residues. Between the trimmed V and J ends, which lost 6 bases and 2 bases, there was a span of 15 bases. The germline V gene encodes CDR1 KGHSH and CDR2 LQKENI. Deep was the level at which the assay was run. The DNA input per sorted-subset replicate PCR was 200 ng, corresponding to some 30,000 T cell genomes. Some clones are missing from TCRdb's copy, which holds only in-frame ones; the method was immunoSEQ multiplex PCR. The sample comprises approximately 2.1 million clones, over 90% of which are singletons, and 0.39% rests with the top ten. The data were obtained in a study of shared clonotypes between healthy human individuals. Points from the study as a whole: In a few donors, approximately 5% of naive CD4 clonotypes appeared in common. Sampling covered nothing but blood. Tissue TCR repertoires likely differ from those found in blood.

The V and J genes are TRBV18 and TRBJ2-3; weak D call: TRBD1 (6 bases). Specimen: naive CD4+ T cells from PBMCs. As for subset: CD45RA+ positively selected. This clonotype was obtained from a young man in good health. Some clones in this sample may be carry-over from other donors' samples. CDR3 protein: CASSPVYRDTDTQYF. The CDR3 DNA is TGTGCCAGCTCTCCTGTATACAGGGACACAGATACGCAGTATTTT.